Following are 32 T cell receptor beta chains from one sample sequenced in a study of T cells after yellow fever vaccination. TCRdb used MiXCR to reprocess the 5' RACE reads, holding one entry per CDR3 protein. Counted here are 280,000 or so distinct CDR3 sequences, approximately 10% occurring once; the ten biggest clones make up around 3.3%. Source: CD4+ T cells sorted from PBMCs, taken 5 days after the yellow fever booster vaccination. Receptors were obtained from a man aged 18 to 30 who received the YFV17D yellow fever vaccine.

This clonotype was observed a handful of times. This chain links TRBV5-1 with TRBJ1-2; no clear D gene. Germline V gives CDR1 SGHRS, CDR2 YFSETQ. The length of the CDR3 is 15 residues. V was cut by 0 bases and J by 8 bases, with 17 bases left in between. CDR3 region: CASSLVALGGYGYTF. The CDR3 coding sequence is TGCGCCAGCAGCTTGGTTGCTCTGGGAGGGTACGGCTACACCTTC.

This clonotype was counted at least ten times. This chain joins TRBV20-1 and TRBJ2-5; 7 positions agree with TRBD1. V trimming: 5 bases; J trimming: 4 bases; junction bases outside the gene matches: 7. The CDR3 has 13 residues. Per germline, CDR1 DFQATT and CDR2 SNEGSKA (reference sequence). In DNA form, the CDR3 reads TGCAGTGCTCCCGGGACAGTAACAGAGACCCAGTACTTC. Protein product: CSAPGTVTETQYF.

There are a few counts of this clonotype. The chain has TRBV6-5 and TRBJ2-5; weak D call: TRBD1 (5 bases). Trimming shortened V by 0 bases and J by 2 bases, and 19 bases separated the two germline ends. In germline, CDR1 is MNHEY, CDR2 SVGAGI. The CDR3 contains 18 residues. The CDR3 nucleotides read TGTGCCAGCAGTTACTCAAACCTTGGTCCTAAGGGGCAAGAGACCCAGTACTTC. Amino acids: CASSYSNLGPKGQETQYF.

The J gene is TRBJ1-1, the V gene TRBV5-1; a weak D match, TRBD1 (6 bases). Deletions cut 0 bases from V and 0 bases from J, with 15 bases between. CDR1 SGHRS and CDR2 YFSETQ come from the germline V gene. This CDR3 spans 17 amino acids. The CDR3 here is CASSLGTGGRMNTEAFF. CDR3 bases: TGCGCCAGCAGCTTGGGGACGGGGGGGCGAATGAACACTGAAGCTTTCTTT.

This clonotype was seen repeatedly, ten times or more. CDR3 protein: CASSPAGTSTGELFF. CDR3 sequence (DNA): TGCGCCAGCAGCCCAGCGGGAACCTCCACCGGGGAGCTGTTTTTT. This chain connects TRBV5-1 to TRBJ2-2, with 7 bases that match TRBD2. Trimming at V came to 4 bases and at J to 4 bases, leaving 7 bases not matched to a gene. Germline CDR1 is SGHRS and CDR2 is YFSETQ. CDR3 size: 15 residues. Variable domain in full (rest from reference TRBV5-1 and TRBJ2-2): KAGVTQTPRYLIKTRGQQVTLSCSPISGHRSVSWYQQTPGQGLQFLFEYFSETQRNKGNFPGRFSGRQFSNSRSEMNVSTLELGDSALYLCASSPAGTSTGELFFGEGSRLTVL.

The sample holds many counts of this clonotype. V usage is TRBV19 and J usage is TRBJ1-2, with D possibly being TRBD1 (6 bases). Germline V gene lookup returns CDR1 LNHDA and CDR2 SQIVND (reference sequence). The CDR3 loop spans 17 amino acids. Trimming left V 4 bases short and J 1 base short, with 19 bases between. The CDR3 nucleotides are TGTGCCAGTAGTAAGAACTCTGGACAGCCACTTAACTATGGCTACACCTTC. Residues: CASSKNSGQPLNYGYTF.

This clonotype occurred a few times. This chain connects TRBV4-3 to TRBJ2-5; possible D gene TRBD1, 5 bases. The CDR3 has 16 residues. Trimming removed 0 bases at V and 5 bases at J, with 16 bases between. CDR1 is LGHNA, CDR2 YSLEER, per germline. The DNA of the CDR3 is TGCGCCAGCAGCCAAGATCGGCCAGGGCCTAGGGAGACCCAGTACTTC. Translating it yields CASSQDRPGPRETQYF.

This clonotype has ten or more counts. V is TRBV4-3 and J is TRBJ1-1; D is undetermined. Germline V lookup: CDR1 LGHNA, CDR2 YSLEER. Trimming left V 0 bases short and J 8 bases short, with 10 bases between. The CDR3 consists of 13 residues. The CDR3 nucleotides read TGCGCCAGCAGCCAAGACTACGTTGGGGAAGCTTTCTTT. Translation: CASSQDYVGEAFF.

This clonotype was detected a few times. This sequence joins TRBV7-2 and TRBJ2-2, with 8 bases that match TRBD1. This CDR3 is built from 15 residues. Trimming took 2 bases from V and 5 from J; bases not matched to a gene: 4. CDR1 SGHTA and CDR2 FQGNSA come from the germline V gene. CDR3 coding DNA: TGTGCCAGCAGCTTATACAGGGGGGATACCGGGGAGCTGTTTTTT. Translation: CASSLYRGDTGELFF.

This clonotype was seen only a few times. The rearrangement joins TRBV12-5 to TRBJ1-6, with 8 bases that match TRBD1. The CDR3 consists of 15 residues. Germline values: CDR1 LGHNT, CDR2 FRNRAP. V lost 8 bases to trimming and J lost 6 bases; unmatched junction nucleotides: 9. The CDR3 is CASSPPGTGNSPLHF. The CDR3, as DNA: TGTGCTAGTTCCCCCCCAGGGACAGGTAATTCACCCCTCCACTTT.

The CDR3 sequence: CSAGGASGVYNEQFF. The CDR3, as DNA: TGCAGTGCTGGAGGGGCTAGCGGGGTCTACAATGAGCAGTTCTTC. V gene TRBV20-1 combines with J gene TRBJ2-1; 9 bases align to TRBD2. Germline V gene data show CDR1 as DFQATT and CDR2 as SNEGSKA (reference sequence). This CDR3 spans 15 amino acids. J gave up 3 bases and V 5 bases, and 8 bases lay outside the gene matches.

The table lists this clonotype with many counts. This chain uses TRBV7-9 with TRBJ1-1; D gene ambiguous. Germline loops: CDR1 SEHNR, CDR2 FQNEAQ (reference sequence). This CDR3 contains 12 residues. With 2 bases removed from V and 4 bases from J, the gap between germline ends came to 5 bases. CDR3 bases: TGTGCCAGCAGCTTACCCTTCACTGAAGCTTTCTTT. It translates to CASSLPFTEAFF.

The table lists this clonotype with many counts. The rearrangement links TRBV6-5 to TRBJ2-3, with D possibly TRBD1 on 5 matching bases. The germline V gene encodes CDR1 MNHEY and CDR2 SVGAGI. The CDR3 has 16 residues. V lost 0 bases to trimming and J lost 1 base, with 11 bases between them. DNA for the CDR3: TGTGCCAGCAGTTACTCAGGGGTTTTGGGCACAGATACGCAGTATTTT. As protein: CASSYSGVLGTDTQYF.

The chain is built from TRBV7-2 and TRBJ2-3; 7 bases map to TRBD1. CDR3 length: 15 amino acids. Germline V gene sequence: CDR1 SGHTA, CDR2 FQGNSA. The V segment lost 5 bases and the J segment 1 base; nucleotides outside the gene matches: 6. In DNA, the CDR3 is TGTGCCAGCAGCGTCCGGGACAGCCGCACAGATACGCAGTATTTT. It yields the protein CASSVRDSRTDTQYF.

The chain carries TRBV7-9 and TRBJ1-1, with 9 bases that match TRBD1. The CDR3 extends over 18 amino acids. V shed 7 bases, J shed 1 base, and the junction held 16 bases outside the gene matches. Germline-derived CDR1 and CDR2 are SEHNR and FQNEAQ (reference sequence). CDR3 nucleotides: TGTGCCAGCACCCAACGGGTGGGGACAGGGTTGAGGAACACTGAAGCTTTCTTT. Its translation: CASTQRVGTGLRNTEAFF.

The chain recombines TRBV9 with TRBJ2-3; a weak D match, TRBD2 (6 bases). Per germline, CDR1 SGDLS and CDR2 YYNGEE. CDR3 size: 16 residues. Trimming stripped 3 bases from V and 2 bases from J, with 16 bases between. The CDR3 loop is CASSGGLNPFTDTQYF. CDR3 nucleotides: TGTGCCAGCAGCGGGGGACTTAACCCTTTCACAGATACGCAGTATTTT.

The sample holds a few counts of this clonotype. The chain has TRBV6-2 or TRBV6-3 and TRBJ1-5, with TRBD1 matching 9 bases. V dropped 5 bases and J dropped 5; count of bases not matched to a gene: 7. This CDR3 has 15 amino acids. Germline V lookup: CDR1 MNHEY, CDR2 SVGEGT. The CDR3 DNA reads TGTGCCAGCAGTCCGGACAGGGGAGGTGATCAGCCCCAGCATTTT. It is translated as CASSPDRGGDQPQHF.

This chain joins TRBV3-1 and TRBJ1-2; D remains unclear. V lost 1 base and J lost 1, with 10 bases in between. The CDR3 extends over 15 amino acids. The germline CDR1 and CDR2 sequences are LGHDT and YNNKEL (reference sequence). The CDR3: CASSQGSPVNYGYTF. The DNA for the CDR3 is TGTGCCAGCAGCCAAGGATCGCCCGTTAACTATGGCTACACCTTC. The full variable domain, its missing parts supplied by reference TRBV3-1 and TRBJ1-2, is DTAVSQTPKYLVTQMGNDKSIKCEQNLGHDTMYWYKQDSKKFLKIMFSYNNKELIINETVPNRFSPKSPDKAHLNLHINSLELGDSAVYFCASSQGSPVNYGYTFGSGTRLTVV.

In this sample, this clonotype turned up many times. The chain couples TRBV20-1 to TRBJ2-7; D assignment may be TRBD1 or TRBD2 (6 bases each). CDR3 length equals 14 residues. V lost 4 bases and J lost 6, with 19 bases in between. The germline V gene encodes CDR1 DFQATT and CDR2 SNEGSKA (reference sequence). The CDR3: CSANGPIQGGEQYV. The CDR3 DNA is TGCAGTGCTAATGGACCGATACAGGGAGGCGAGCAGTACGTC.

The V and J genes are TRBV5-4 and TRBJ1-1; TRBD1 matches at 11 bases. V shed 2 bases, J shed 5 bases, and the junction held 8 bases outside the gene matches. The germline V gene encodes CDR1 SGHNT and CDR2 YYREEE (reference sequence). The CDR3 loop spans 16 amino acids. The CDR3 here is CASSLIPGQGDTEAFF. The DNA of the CDR3 is TGTGCCAGCAGCTTAATTCCGGGACAGGGGGATACTGAAGCTTTCTTT.

The sample holds many counts of this clonotype. V and J are TRBV7-2 and TRBJ2-1; 8 bases line up with TRBD2. After removal of 5 bases from V and 12 bases from J, the junction contained 12 bases not matched to a gene. This CDR3 comprises 14 residues. Germline V CDR1 and CDR2: SGHTA, FQGNSA. This chain's CDR3 is CASSRTSSEVRQFF. The DNA for the CDR3 is TGTGCCAGCAGCCGGACTAGCTCCGAGGTGCGGCAGTTCTTC.

This clonotype was seen a few times. The chain carries TRBV28 and TRBJ1-6, with 8 bases fitting TRBD1. Trimming removed 8 bases from V and 1 base from J; junction bases left unmatched: 1. This CDR3 is built from 14 residues. Germline V gene sequence: CDR1 MDHEN, CDR2 SYDVKM. The CDR3 region is CASGQGSYNSPLHF. CDR3 bases: TGTGCCAGCGGACAGGGATCCTATAATTCACCCCTCCACTTT.

The chain links TRBV7-2 to TRBJ1-5; D is uncertain. Germline V gene sequence: CDR1 SGHTA, CDR2 FQGNSA. This CDR3 region has 14 residues. The ends were cut back, 3 bases at V and 2 bases at J, with 8 bases in the middle. CDR3 region: CASSFDLGNQPQHF. CDR3 coding DNA: TGTGCCAGCAGCTTCGACCTGGGCAATCAGCCCCAGCATTTT. The full variable domain, rest sourced from reference TRBV7-2 and TRBJ1-5, is GAGVSQSPSNKVTEKGKDVELRCDPISGHTALYWYRQSLGQGLEFLIYFQGNSAPDKSGLPSDRFSAERTGGSVSTLTIQRTQQEDSAVYLCASSFDLGNQPQHFGDGTRLSIL.

The table lists this clonotype with many counts. V gene TRBV25-1 combines with J gene TRBJ1-1; perhaps TRBD1 as D (5 bases). V dropped 6 bases and J dropped 1 base, with 9 bases sitting between them. The germline V gene encodes CDR1 MGHDK and CDR2 SYGVNS. The CDR3 covers 13 residues. CDR3 nucleotide sequence: TGTGCCAGCAGCGTAACAGGGAACACTGAAGCTTTCTTT. This translates into CASSVTGNTEAFF.

This clonotype was observed a few times. The J gene is TRBJ2-2, the V gene TRBV10-3, with 8 bases matching TRBD2. J was trimmed by 6 bases and V by 11 bases; bases with no gene match: 20. The V gene's germline CDR1 is ENHRY and CDR2 SYGVKD. CDR3 length: 17 amino acids. The CDR3, as DNA: TGTGCCTCAGAGCCATCTAGCGGGTCGGGACGGTCCGGGGAGCTGTTTTTT. It encodes CASEPSSGSGRSGELFF.

The chain couples TRBV5-1 to TRBJ2-1; D is unclear. Germline CDR1 SGHRS, CDR2 YFSETQ. The ends were cut back, 0 bases at V and 6 bases at J, with 7 bases in the middle. This CDR3 is built from 13 residues. The CDR3 here is CASSLAPTNEQFF. In DNA, the CDR3 is TGCGCCAGCAGCTTGGCGCCCACCAATGAGCAGTTCTTC. The whole variable domain, remainder taken from reference TRBV5-1 and TRBJ2-1, is KAGVTQTPRYLIKTRGQQVTLSCSPISGHRSVSWYQQTPGQGLQFLFEYFSETQRNKGNFPGRFSGRQFSNSRSEMNVSTLELGDSALYLCASSLAPTNEQFFGPGTRLTVL.

This clonotype was observed a few times. The chain joins TRBV2 to TRBJ2-5; TRBD2 might be the D (5 bases). Germline values: CDR1 SNHLY, CDR2 FYNNEI. V shed 7 bases and J shed 9 bases, with 9 bases lying between them. The CDR3 consists of 10 residues. CDR3 DNA sequence: TGTGCCAGCAAAGTCGGGGCCCAGTACTTC. It codes for CASKVGAQYF.

This clonotype occurred once. CDR3 coding DNA: TGTGCCAGTGCCAGGCAAGACAGGGGGACAGATACGCAGTATTTT. Its protein product is CASARQDRGTDTQYF. J is TRBJ2-3 and V is TRBV19; 9 nucleotides align to TRBD1. CDR3 size: 15 residues. In germline, CDR1 is LNHDA, CDR2 SQIVND (reference sequence). V lost 8 bases and J lost 3; bases outside the gene matches: 9.

Details on this clonotype: At one end the junction does not follow the germline gene, possibly because of a read error. The chain carries TRBV7-9 and TRBJ2-2; 7 nucleotides line up with TRBD2. The CDR3 runs to 14 residues. Looked up from germline, CDR1 is SEHNR and CDR2 is FQNEAQ (reference sequence). This CDR3 reads CASSSLGLPGELIF. The CDR3 DNA sequence: TGTGCCAGCAGCTCCCTGGGACTACCCGGGGAGCTGATTTTT.

The sample holds a few counts of this clonotype. V is TRBV5-1 and J is TRBJ2-5; D call uncertain. Deletions cut 0 bases from V and 7 bases from J, with 13 bases between. CDR1 SGHRS and CDR2 YFSETQ come from the germline V gene. There are 14 residues in the CDR3. CDR3 sequence reads: CASSLAGLDGTQYF. The CDR3 nucleotides read TGCGCCAGCAGCTTGGCCGGGCTAGATGGGACCCAGTACTTC.

This clonotype was detected ten times or more. This chain uses TRBV4-1 with TRBJ2-4; 8 bases align to TRBD1. This CDR3 has 16 amino acids. CDR1 is MGHRA and CDR2 is YSYEKL in the germline V gene. V was clipped by 3 bases and J by 1 base; unmatched bases: 5. In DNA form, the CDR3 reads TGCGCCAGCAGCCACGGCAGGGGGCCGGCCAAAAACATTCAGTACTTC. Translated, it gives CASSHGRGPAKNIQYF.

The chain couples TRBV7-6 to TRBJ2-6; D not resolved. The CDR3 extends over 15 amino acids. Between the trimmed V and J ends, which lost 5 bases and 0 bases, there was a span of 8 bases. Germline CDR1 and CDR2: SGHVS and FNYEAQ. The CDR3 bases are TGTGCCAGCAGCCACGGTTACTCTGGGGCCAACGTCCTGACTTTC. Its protein product is CASSHGYSGANVLTF. Based on the CDR3 plus reference TRBV7-6 and TRBJ2-6, the full variable domain is GAGVSQSPRYKVTKRGQDVALRCDPISGHVSLYWYRQALGQGPEFLTYFNYEAQQDKSGLPNDRFSAERPEGSISTLTIQRTEQRDSAMYRCASSHGYSGANVLTFGAGSRLTVL.